The 9 T cell receptor beta chains given below trace back to one sample, sequenced in a study of shared clonotypes between healthy human individuals. Sequenced by immunoSEQ multiplex PCR; TCRdb stores in-frame clones only, minus some. The sample has some 1,400,000 clones; around 97% are singletons. Input material: naive CD4+ T cells sorted from blood. Regarding subset: CD45RA+ positively selected. These receptors came from a man aged 25 to 45 in good health.

This clone was recorded only once. The chain recombines TRBV28 with TRBJ1-3; no reliable D call. The CDR3 extends over 12 amino acids. CDR1 and CDR2 from the germline V gene are MDHEN and SYDVKM. V lost 11 bases and J 4 bases, leaving 12 bases between the germline ends. The CDR3 DNA sequence: TGTGCCGGCGGAACGCCGGGAAACACCATATATTTT. Protein sequence: CAGGTPGNTIYF.

The chain uses TRBV15 and TRBJ2-3, with 7 nucleotides matching TRBD2. Trimming at V came to 0 bases and at J to 1 base, leaving 4 bases not matched to a gene. Germline assignment: CDR1 LNHNV and CDR2 YYDKDF (reference sequence). The CDR3 loop spans 16 amino acids. The CDR3 protein is CATSRDGLAGTDTQYF. The CDR3 DNA follows: TGTGCCACCAGCAGAGATGGTCTAGCGGGCACAGATACGCAGTATTTT.

The rearrangement links TRBV6-6 to TRBJ1-3, with TRBD1 as a possible D gene (6 bases). The CDR3 is 15 residues long. The germline V gene has CDR1 MNHNY and CDR2 SVGAGI (reference sequence). V lost 2 bases and J lost 0, with 8 bases in between. The CDR3 region has the DNA TGTGCCAGCAGTTACCAGGGGAACTCTGGAAACACCATATATTTT. It is translated as CASSYQGNSGNTIYF.

Details on this clone: Other DNA sequences in this sample translate to the same CDR3. The chain carries TRBV18 and TRBJ1-4; 11 bases fit TRBD1. The CDR3 runs 15 residues. The V gene's germline CDR1 is KGHSH and CDR2 LQKENI. V trimming: 3 bases; J trimming: 8 bases; junction bases outside the gene matches: 5. The CDR3 region is CASSPPGQGGEKLFF. CDR3 coding DNA: TGTGCCAGCTCACCCCCGGGACAGGGGGGCGAAAAACTGTTTTTT.

This chain connects TRBV5-1 to TRBJ2-1; TRBD1 agrees at 7 bases. The CDR3 spans 16 residues. Germline V gene data show CDR1 as SGHRS and CDR2 as YFSETQ. Trimming removed 2 bases from V and 3 bases from J; junction bases left unmatched: 8. The CDR3 region has the DNA TGCGCCAGCAGCTTAGACAGGGTTAGGCTCTACAATGAGCAGTTCTTC. As protein: CASSLDRVRLYNEQFF.

The V and J genes are TRBV29-1 and TRBJ2-2; 8 bases map to TRBD1. Per the germline V gene, CDR1 is SQVTM and CDR2 is ANQGSEA. CDR3 length: 14 residues. After removal of 7 bases from V and 1 base from J, the junction contained 5 bases not matched to a gene. CDR3 loop: CSAAGTGNTGELFF. The CDR3 DNA reads TGCAGCGCCGCCGGGACAGGGAACACCGGGGAGCTGTTTTTT.

The V gene is TRBV10-3, the J gene TRBJ2-1; TRBD1 matches at 9 bases. The V gene's germline CDR1 is ENHRY and CDR2 SYGVKD. The CDR3 has 15 amino acids. The ends lost 5 bases at V and 8 bases at J; junction bases unmatched: 10. CDR3 in DNA: TGTGCCATCAGTTGGGACAGGGAGGGGCACGATGAGCAGTTCTTC. It codes for CAISWDREGHDEQFF.

The V call is TRBV7-2, the J call TRBJ2-3; D gene uncertain. V lost 5 bases to trimming and J lost 1 base, with 13 bases between them. This CDR3 has 15 residues. Germline lookup yields CDR1 SGHTA and CDR2 FQGNSA. The CDR3 sequence: CASSQRQARTDTQYF. CDR3 coding DNA: TGTGCCAGCAGCCAGAGACAAGCTCGCACAGATACGCAGTATTTT.

The chain has TRBV7-2 and TRBJ1-5, with D possibly matching TRBD1 (6 bases). The V gene lost 3 bases and the J gene lost 5 bases, with 14 bases spanning the gap. This CDR3 region has 15 residues. CDR1 and CDR2 from the germline V gene are SGHTA and FQGNSA. This CDR3 reads CASSFSGTPYQPQHF. The CDR3 coding sequence is TGTGCCAGCAGCTTCAGCGGGACACCGTATCAGCCCCAGCATTTT.